This T cell receptor beta chain was sequenced for a study of blood T cells in healthy people across ages. Together with a sample-barcoded 5' primer, a J-beta primer mix was included in a second PCR lasting roughly 6 to 12 cycles. TCRdb analysed the 5' RACE reads with MiXCR anew, one entry per CDR3 protein. Counted here are around 790,000 distinct CDR3 sequences, under 45% occurring once; the ten biggest clones make up approximately 19%. This CDR3 has 14 amino acids. Germline-derived CDR1 and CDR2 are DFQATT and SNEGSKA (reference sequence). As concerns this clonotype: Its antigen is still unknown.

Study-wide findings and caveats: Because sorting was not performed, PBMCs prevented conclusive naive versus antigen-experienced comparison. Diversity figures based on one million T cells were deemed too low.

Sequencing used blood. V usage is TRBV20-1 and J usage is TRBJ2-1; D perhaps matches TRBD2 (5 bases). This TCR derives from a man in his 60s in good health. CDR3 amino acids: CSRPAEQTYNEQFF. In DNA form, the CDR3 reads TGCAGCCGGCCAGCGGAGCAGACCTACAATGAGCAGTTCTTC.